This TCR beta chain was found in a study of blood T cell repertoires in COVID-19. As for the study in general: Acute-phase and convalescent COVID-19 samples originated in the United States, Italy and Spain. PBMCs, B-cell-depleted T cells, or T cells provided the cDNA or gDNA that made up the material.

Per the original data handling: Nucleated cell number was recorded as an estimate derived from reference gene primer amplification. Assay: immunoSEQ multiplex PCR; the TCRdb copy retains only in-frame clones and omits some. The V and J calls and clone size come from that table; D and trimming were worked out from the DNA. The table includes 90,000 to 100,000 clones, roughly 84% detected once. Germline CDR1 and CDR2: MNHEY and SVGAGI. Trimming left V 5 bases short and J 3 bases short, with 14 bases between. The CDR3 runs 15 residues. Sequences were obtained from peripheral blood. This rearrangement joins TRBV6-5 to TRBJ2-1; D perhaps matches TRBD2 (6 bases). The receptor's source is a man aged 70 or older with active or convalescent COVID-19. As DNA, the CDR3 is TGTGCCAGCAGTAGGCGGGACGGGGACTACAATGAGCAGTTCTTC. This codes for CASSRRDGDYNEQFF.